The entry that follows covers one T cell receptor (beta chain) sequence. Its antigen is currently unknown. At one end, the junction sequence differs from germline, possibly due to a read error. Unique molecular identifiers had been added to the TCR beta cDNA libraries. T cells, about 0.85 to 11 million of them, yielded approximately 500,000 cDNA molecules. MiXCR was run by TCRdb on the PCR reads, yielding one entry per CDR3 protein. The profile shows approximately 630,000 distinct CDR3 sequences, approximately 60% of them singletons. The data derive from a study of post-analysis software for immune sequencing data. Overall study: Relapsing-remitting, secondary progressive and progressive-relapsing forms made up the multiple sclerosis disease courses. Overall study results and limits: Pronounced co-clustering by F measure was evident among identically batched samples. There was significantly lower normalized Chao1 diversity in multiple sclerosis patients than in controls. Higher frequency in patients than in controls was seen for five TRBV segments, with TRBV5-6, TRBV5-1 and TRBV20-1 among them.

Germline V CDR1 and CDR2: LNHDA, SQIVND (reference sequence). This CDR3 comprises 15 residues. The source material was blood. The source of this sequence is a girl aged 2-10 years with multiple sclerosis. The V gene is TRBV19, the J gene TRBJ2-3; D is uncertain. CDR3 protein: CASSDRATLTDAQYF. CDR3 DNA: TGTGCCAGTAGTGACCGGGCCACCCTCACAGATGCGCAGTATTTT.